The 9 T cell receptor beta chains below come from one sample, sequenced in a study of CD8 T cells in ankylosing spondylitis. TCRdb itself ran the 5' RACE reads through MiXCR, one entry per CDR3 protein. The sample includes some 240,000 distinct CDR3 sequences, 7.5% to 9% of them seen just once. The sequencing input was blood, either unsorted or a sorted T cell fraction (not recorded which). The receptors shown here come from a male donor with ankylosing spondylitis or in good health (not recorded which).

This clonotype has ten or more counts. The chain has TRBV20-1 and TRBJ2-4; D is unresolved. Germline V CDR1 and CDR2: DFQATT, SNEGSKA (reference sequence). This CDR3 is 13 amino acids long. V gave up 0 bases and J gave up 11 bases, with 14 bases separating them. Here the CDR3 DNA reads TGCAGTGCTAGAGATTTTGGCAGAGGTGTTCAGTACTTC. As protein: CSARDFGRGVQYF.

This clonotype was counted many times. CDR3 loop: CASSSGLAEKLFF. CDR3 sequence (DNA): TGTGCCAGCAGCTCAGGGCTTGCGGAAAAACTGTTTTTT. J is TRBJ1-4 and V is TRBV7-9, with a weak D call TRBD1 (5 bases). Germline V CDR1 and CDR2: SEHNR, FQNEAQ (reference sequence). This CDR3 spans 13 amino acids. Trimming shortened V by 4 bases and J by 8 bases, and 11 bases separated the two germline ends. Variable domain in full (rest from reference TRBV7-9 and TRBJ1-4): DTGVSQNPRHKITKRGQNVTFRCDPISEHNRLYWYRQTLGQGPEFLTYFQNEAQLEKSRLLSDRFSAERPKGSFSTLEIQRTEQGDSAMYLCASSSGLAEKLFFGSGTQLSVL.

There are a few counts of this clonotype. The CDR3 loop is CASSEEAGLNSYEQYF. The CDR3 nucleotides are TGCGCCAGCAGCGAGGAGGCGGGCCTGAACTCCTACGAGCAGTACTTC. V and J are TRBV5-1 and TRBJ2-7, with D maybe TRBD2 (5 bases). Trimming cost V 4 bases and J 0 bases, with 17 bases left between them. There are 16 residues in the CDR3. CDR1 and CDR2 from the germline V gene are SGHRS and YFSETQ.

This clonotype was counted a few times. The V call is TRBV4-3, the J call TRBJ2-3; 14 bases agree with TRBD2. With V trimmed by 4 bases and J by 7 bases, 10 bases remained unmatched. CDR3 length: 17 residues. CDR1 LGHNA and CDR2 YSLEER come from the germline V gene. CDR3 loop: CASSPGPGLAGENTQYF. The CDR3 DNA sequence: TGCGCCAGCAGCCCGGGTCCGGGACTAGCGGGAGAAAATACGCAGTATTTT.

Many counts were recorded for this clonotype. The CDR3 sequence: CASSLWTGTGELFF. In DNA, the CDR3 is TGTGCCAGCAGTTTATGGACAGGGACCGGGGAGCTGTTTTTT. The rearrangement uses TRBV27 and TRBJ2-2; 8 nucleotides line up with TRBD1. Unmatched junction bases numbered 0, after V lost 1 base and J lost 5 bases. The CDR3 sequence is 14 residues long. Germline CDR1 MNHEY, CDR2 SMNVEV (reference sequence).

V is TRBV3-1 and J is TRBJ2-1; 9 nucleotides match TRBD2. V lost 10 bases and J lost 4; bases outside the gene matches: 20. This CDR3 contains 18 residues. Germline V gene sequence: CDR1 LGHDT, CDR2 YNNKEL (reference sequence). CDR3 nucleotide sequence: TGTGCCACCACCCAAGATCCAGCTAGCGGGGAAAATTACAATGAGCAGTTCTTC. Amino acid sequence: CATTQDPASGENYNEQFF.

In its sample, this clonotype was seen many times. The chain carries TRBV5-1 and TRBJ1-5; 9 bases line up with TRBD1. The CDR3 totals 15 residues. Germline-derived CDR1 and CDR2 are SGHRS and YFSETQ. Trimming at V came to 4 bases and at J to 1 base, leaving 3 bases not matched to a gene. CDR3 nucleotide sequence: TGCGCCAGCAGCCCGGGACAGGGAAGCAATCAGCCCCAGCATTTT. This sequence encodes CASSPGQGSNQPQHF.

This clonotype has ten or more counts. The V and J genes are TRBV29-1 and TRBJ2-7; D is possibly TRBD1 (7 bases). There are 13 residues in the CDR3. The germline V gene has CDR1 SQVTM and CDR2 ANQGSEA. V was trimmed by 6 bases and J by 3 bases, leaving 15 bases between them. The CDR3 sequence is CSVRHRGGYEQYF. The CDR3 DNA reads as TGCAGCGTCCGACACAGGGGAGGCTACGAGCAGTACTTC.

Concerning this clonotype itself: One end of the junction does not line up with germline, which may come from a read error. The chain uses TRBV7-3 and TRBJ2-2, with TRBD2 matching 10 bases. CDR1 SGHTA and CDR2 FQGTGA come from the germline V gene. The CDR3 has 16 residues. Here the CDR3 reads CASSSTSGENAGELFF. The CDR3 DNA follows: TGTGCCAGCAGCTCTACTAGCGGGGAGAACGCCGGGGAGCTGTTTTTT.